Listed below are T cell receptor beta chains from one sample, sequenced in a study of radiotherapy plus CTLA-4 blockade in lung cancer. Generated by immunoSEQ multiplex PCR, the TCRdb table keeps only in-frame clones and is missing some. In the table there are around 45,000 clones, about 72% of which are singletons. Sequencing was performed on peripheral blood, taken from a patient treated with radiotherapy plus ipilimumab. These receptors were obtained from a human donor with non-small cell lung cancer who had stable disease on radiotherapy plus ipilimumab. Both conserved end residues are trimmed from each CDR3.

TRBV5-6	ASSLDNRGTYGYT
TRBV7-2	ASSSLVLTYEQY
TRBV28	ASSIIDRADYGYT
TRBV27	ASTQSLRDRVHPNSYGYT
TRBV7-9	ASSLAQTSGGAGNEQF
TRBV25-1	ASTGQGYEQY
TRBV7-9	ASSFYGIYNEQF
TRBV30	AWSPGDPSLF
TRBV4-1	ASSQTALANYGYT
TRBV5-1	ASIKDSVNTGELF
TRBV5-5	ASSPGLAGASFTDTQY
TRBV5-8	ASSLGSMTGSNYGYT
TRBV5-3	ARSLVERGETTEAF
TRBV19	ASSAGVRQPQH
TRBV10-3	AISESIPGEELF
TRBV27	ASSLLGRKNEQF
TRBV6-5	ASSEEDGNYGYT
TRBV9	ASSALPGREAEAF
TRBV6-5	ASKLTDYGYT
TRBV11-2	ASSLVLRGVNNEQF
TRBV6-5	ASMRETGELF
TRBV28	ASSLPGVVTNEKLF
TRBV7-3	ASSLGQPDTQY
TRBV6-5	ASTTREGRMAEAF
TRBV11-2	ASSWGDRGYEQY
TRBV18	ASSLPGLSGFTGELF
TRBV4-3	ASSRERGGLTGANVLT
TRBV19	ASLGQLNYGYT
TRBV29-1	SDGTGSGYT
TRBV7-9	ASSLDRAGYT
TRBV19	ASSSPRSGLTGNQPQH
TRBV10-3	ASSLLSGGVHNEQF
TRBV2	ASRSQRGGPDTQY
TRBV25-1	ASSEYRGNNSPLH
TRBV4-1	ASRPGTGGYGYT
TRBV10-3	AIRDTGYGYT
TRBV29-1	SVRRDQKQVTGELF
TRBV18	ASSPGATDTQY
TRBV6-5	ASSDRYEQY
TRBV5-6	ASSWVRANNMNTEAF
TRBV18	ASSPPGTSGATDTQY
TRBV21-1	ASSKSGPTSRLYNEQF